Sequencing of this T cell receptor beta chain was carried out in a study of OX40 agonist ivuxolimab in advanced cancers. Study in general: Patients received the agonistic anti-OX40 (CD134) antibody ivuxolimab.

Patients were ineligible given autoimmune disease history or systemic immunosuppression. The study sampled blood at baseline, cycle 4 day 1, and cycle 7 day 1. In germline, CDR1 is MNHNS, CDR2 SASEGT. The V end was cut by 1 base, the J end by 6 bases, with 12 bases between. This CDR3 comprises 15 residues. Only in-frame clones appear in the TCRdb table, and some are missing; sequencing was by immunoSEQ multiplex PCR. This table has around 56,000 clones, roughly 90% appearing once. The rearrangement joins TRBV6-1 to TRBJ1-4; D perhaps matches TRBD1 (6 bases). The receptor was derived from an adult with an advanced solid tumor such as melanoma, head and neck, liver or kidney cancer. Sequenced material: CD4+ or CD8+ T cells sorted from blood, taken in a trial of the OX40 agonist ivuxolimab. The CDR3 nucleotides read TGTGCCAGCAGTGAAGTTACAGGGTCTTATGAAAAACTGTTTTTT. Protein product: CASSEVTGSYEKLFF.